These 3 T cell receptor beta chains came from one sample sequenced in a study of response to subunit inactivated influenza vaccine. TCRdb ran MiXCR on the RT-PCR reads and lists one entry per CDR3 protein. The data show about 780,000 distinct CDR3 sequences, with around 18% seen just once and approximately 11% held by the top ten. The source material was PBMCs from blood, sampled around 5 days after vaccination. The receptor source for this set is a man aged 50 to 59 who received an inactivated influenza vaccine.

This clonotype occurred a few times. The rearrangement joins TRBV2 to TRBJ1-1; possibly TRBD1 for D (5 bases). Germline CDR1 reads SNHLY; CDR2 reads FYNNEI. Trimming stripped 5 bases from V and 5 bases from J, with 9 bases between. This CDR3 contains 12 residues. CDR3 nucleotides: TGTGCCAGCAGTCGGGGGTGGACTGAAGCTTTCTTT. Its translation: CASSRGWTEAFF.

This clonotype was detected ten times or more. V and J are TRBV5-6 and TRBJ2-7, with D perhaps matching TRBD1 (6 bases). This CDR3 region has 13 residues. V shed 4 bases and J shed 3 bases, with 11 bases lying between them. Germline CDR1 is SGHDT and CDR2 is YYEEEE. The CDR3 DNA is TGTGCCAGCAGCGGGACACCCTTCTACGAGCAGTACTTC. Translated, it gives CASSGTPFYEQYF. Full variable domain (missing parts from reference TRBV5-6 and TRBJ2-7): DAGVTQSPTHLIKTRGQQVTLRCSPKSGHDTVSWYQQALGQGPQFIFQYYEEEERQRGNFPDRFSGHQFPNYSSELNVNALLLGDSALYLCASSGTPFYEQYFGPGTRLTVT.

This clonotype was detected ten times or more. The chain employs TRBV4-3 and TRBJ2-2; 7 nucleotides align to TRBD2. The V gene's germline CDR1 is LGHNA and CDR2 YSLEER. The CDR3 has 13 residues. V lost 11 bases and J lost 1; bases outside the gene matches: 4. The CDR3 loop is CAVGGMNTGELFF. The CDR3 DNA sequence: TGCGCCGTCGGGGGGATGAACACCGGGGAGCTGTTTTTT.